This TCR beta chain was captured in a study of glioma-infiltrating T cells. V was clipped by 5 bases and J by 2 bases, with 17 bases between them. The CDR3 has 16 residues. Per the germline V gene, CDR1 is SNHLY and CDR2 is FYNNEI. Amplification of TCR alpha and beta CDR3 regions from RNA used iRepertoire nested multiplex PCR. For one-step reverse transcription and amplification, roughly 95-450 ng of tissue mRNA or PBMC total RNA was used. TCRdb reanalysed the multiplex PCR reads using MiXCR and keeps one entry per CDR3 protein. The data hold about 140,000 distinct CDR3 sequences, with around 40% observed a single time.

The receptor was isolated from a human donor with low-grade glioma or glioblastoma, undergoing nonglioma brain surgery, or in good health (not recorded which). The genes are TRBV2 and TRBJ2-3; D is undetermined. Sequenced sample: glioma tissue, nonneoplastic brain tissue, or PBMCs (not recorded which). The DNA of the CDR3 is TGTGCCAGCAGTACTTTTGGCGGACCTTACACAGATACGCAGTATTTT. Translated, it gives CASSTFGGPYTDTQYF.